In its sample, the clone carrying this T cell receptor (beta chain) was seen once. The sample comes from a study of blood T cell repertoires in COVID-19. Study background: The United States, Italy and Spain supplied acute and convalescent COVID-19 samples.

Across fewer than 25 US areas, participants ranged in age from roughly 18 to 89 years. As originally analysed: Estimated nucleated cell counts came from reference gene primer amplification. Sequenced by immunoSEQ multiplex PCR; TCRdb stores in-frame clones only, minus some. From that table come the V and J calls and clone size; the DNA was used to work out D and trimming. There are about 190,000 clones in the sample; about 86% occur only once, and around 25% lies in the top ten. The V gene lost 6 bases and the J gene lost 0 bases, with 8 bases spanning the gap. Germline values: CDR1 WSHSY, CDR2 SAAADI. The CDR3 has 13 residues.

The sequenced sample was PBMCs or T cells enriched from blood (not recorded which). V gene TRBV10-2 combines with J gene TRBJ1-1; no clear D. This clonotype originated in a woman in her 40s in a cohort exposed to, infected with or recovered from COVID-19 (not recorded which). The CDR3 sequence: CASRAGVNTEAFF. CDR3 sequence (DNA): TGCGCCAGCAGGGCGGGTGTGAACACTGAAGCTTTCTTT.